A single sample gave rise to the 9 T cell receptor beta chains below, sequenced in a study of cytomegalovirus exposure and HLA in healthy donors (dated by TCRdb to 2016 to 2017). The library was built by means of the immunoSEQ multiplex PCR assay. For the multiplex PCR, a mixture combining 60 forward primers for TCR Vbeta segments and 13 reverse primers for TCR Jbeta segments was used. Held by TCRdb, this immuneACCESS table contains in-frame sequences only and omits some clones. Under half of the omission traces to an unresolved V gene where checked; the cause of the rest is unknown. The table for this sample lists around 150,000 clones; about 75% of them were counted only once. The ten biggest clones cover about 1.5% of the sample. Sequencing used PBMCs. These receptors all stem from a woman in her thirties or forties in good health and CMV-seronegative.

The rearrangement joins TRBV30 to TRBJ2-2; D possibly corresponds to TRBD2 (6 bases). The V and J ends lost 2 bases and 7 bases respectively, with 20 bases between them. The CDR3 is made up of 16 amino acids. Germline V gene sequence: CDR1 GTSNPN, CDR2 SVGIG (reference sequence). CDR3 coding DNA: TGTGCCTGGAGTAGGTCGAGGACTACCCTGAGCGGGGAGCTGTTTTTT. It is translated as CAWSRSRTTLSGELFF.

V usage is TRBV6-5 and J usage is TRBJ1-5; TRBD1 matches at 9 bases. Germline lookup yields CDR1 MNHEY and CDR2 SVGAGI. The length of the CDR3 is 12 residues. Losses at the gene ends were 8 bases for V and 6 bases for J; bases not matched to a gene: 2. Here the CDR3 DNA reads TGTGCCAGCTCGACAGGGGGTCAGCCCCAGCATTTT. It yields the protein CASSTGGQPQHF.

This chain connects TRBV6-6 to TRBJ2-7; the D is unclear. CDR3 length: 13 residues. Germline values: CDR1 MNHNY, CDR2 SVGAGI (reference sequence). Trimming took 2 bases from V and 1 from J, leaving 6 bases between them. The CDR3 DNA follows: TGTGCCAGCAGTTACGAGTCGTCCTACGAGCAGTACTTC. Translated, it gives CASSYESSYEQYF.

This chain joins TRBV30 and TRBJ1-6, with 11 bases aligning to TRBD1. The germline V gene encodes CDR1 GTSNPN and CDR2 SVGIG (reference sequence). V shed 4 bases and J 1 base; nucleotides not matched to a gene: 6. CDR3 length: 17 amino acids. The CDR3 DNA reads TGTGCCTGGAAAGGGGACAGGGGGATTTCCTATAATTCACCCCTCCACTTT. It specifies CAWKGDRGISYNSPLHF.

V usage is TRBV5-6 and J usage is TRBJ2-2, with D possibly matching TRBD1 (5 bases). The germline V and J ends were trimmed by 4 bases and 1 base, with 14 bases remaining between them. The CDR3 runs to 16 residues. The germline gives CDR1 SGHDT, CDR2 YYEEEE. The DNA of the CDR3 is TGTGCCAGCAGCCCTACAGGCCTAAGGAACACCGGGGAGCTGTTTTTT. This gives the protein CASSPTGLRNTGELFF.

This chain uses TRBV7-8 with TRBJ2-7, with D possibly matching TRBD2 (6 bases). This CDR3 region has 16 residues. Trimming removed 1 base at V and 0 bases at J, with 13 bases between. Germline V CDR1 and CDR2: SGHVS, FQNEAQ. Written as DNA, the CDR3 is TGTGCCAGCAGCTTAGGGGTGCCGGGGGACTCCTACGAGCAGTACTTC. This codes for CASSLGVPGDSYEQYF.

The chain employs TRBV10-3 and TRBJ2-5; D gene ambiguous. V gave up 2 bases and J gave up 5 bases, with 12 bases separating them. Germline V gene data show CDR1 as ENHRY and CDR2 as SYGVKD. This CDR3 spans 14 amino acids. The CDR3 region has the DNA TGTGCCATCAGTGAGCCGAACGCGAGGGAGACCCAGTACTTC. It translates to CAISEPNARETQYF.

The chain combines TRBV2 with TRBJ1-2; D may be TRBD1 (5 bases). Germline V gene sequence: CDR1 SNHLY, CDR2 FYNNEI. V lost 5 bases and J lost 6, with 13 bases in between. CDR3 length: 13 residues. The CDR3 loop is CASSQQYRNGYTF. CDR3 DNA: TGTGCCAGCAGTCAACAGTACAGGAATGGCTACACCTTC.

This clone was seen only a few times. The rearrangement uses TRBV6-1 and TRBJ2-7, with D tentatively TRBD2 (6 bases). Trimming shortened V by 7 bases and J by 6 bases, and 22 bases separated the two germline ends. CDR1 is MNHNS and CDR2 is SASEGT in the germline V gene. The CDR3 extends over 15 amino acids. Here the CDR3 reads CASTSRRGGAGEQYF. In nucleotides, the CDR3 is TGTGCCAGCACCTCCCGGAGGGGCGGGGCCGGCGAGCAGTACTTC.